This TCR beta chain came from a study of human T cells and chemical hapten exposure. In the study overall: During the roughly 24-week study period, patients had diphenylcyclopropenone applied to the scalp every week. A mostly female patient group had alopecia areata, totalis or universalis. Small discrepancies in pooled library volume mainly accounted for the varying TCR yields per sample. Study conclusions and caveats: Donors, who had alopecia, may show an immune response that differs from healthy people's.

As to this clonotype: Its target is not known.

Time point defined: pre-sensitization, week 0. Treatment specified: therapeutic diphenylcyclopropenone sensitization with weekly scalp DPC. CDR1 is KGHSH and CDR2 is LQKENI in the germline V gene. The J segment lost 6 bases and the V segment lost 6 bases, leaving 16 bases of the junction unmatched. This CDR3 comprises 16 residues. Via MiXCR, TCRdb re-called the RACE reads, giving one row per CDR3 protein. The sample consists of about 120,000 distinct CDR3 sequences, about 13% of them appearing once. V usage is TRBV18 and J usage is TRBJ2-7, with 8 bases lining up with TRBD1. This clonotype originated in a woman aged 18-29 years with alopecia areata. Some clones in this sample may be carry-over from other donors' samples. Sequencing used whole blood, obtained in connection with sensitization to the hapten diphenylcyclopropenone (DPC). The CDR3 is CASSLTPGTGKGEQYF. The CDR3 DNA sequence: TGTGCCAGCTCTCTCACGCCCGGGACAGGAAAGGGCGAGCAGTACTTC.